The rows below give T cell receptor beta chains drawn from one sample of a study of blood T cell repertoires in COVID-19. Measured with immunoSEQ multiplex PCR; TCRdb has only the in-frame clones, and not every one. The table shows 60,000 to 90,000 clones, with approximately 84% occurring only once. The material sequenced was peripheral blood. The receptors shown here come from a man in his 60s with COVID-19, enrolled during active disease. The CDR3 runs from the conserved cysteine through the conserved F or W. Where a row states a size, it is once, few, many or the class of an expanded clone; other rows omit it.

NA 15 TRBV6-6 CATRQVTSYNSPLHF
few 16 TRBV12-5 CASGLPNQGDNYGYTF
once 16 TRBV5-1 CASSLQGTADNSPLHF
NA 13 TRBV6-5 CASSPDKNTEAFF
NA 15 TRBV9 CASSSRTGKNTEAFF
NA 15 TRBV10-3 CAISDSDRGYQPQHF
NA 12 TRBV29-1 CSVGVEADTQYF
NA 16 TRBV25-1 CASSEIGGNGGTEAFF
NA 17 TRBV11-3 CASSNSPGTGGTHEQYF
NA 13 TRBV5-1 CASSLGDINEQFF
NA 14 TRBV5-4 CASSLTSGYNEQFF
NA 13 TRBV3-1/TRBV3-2 CARRASGIYEQYF
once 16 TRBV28 CASSTGGAPPNYGYTF
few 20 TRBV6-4 CASNPRTGGIPILKGEKLFF
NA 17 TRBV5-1 CASSLRGTGLFGNTIYF
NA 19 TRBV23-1 CASSPTGLAGVIGGNEQFF
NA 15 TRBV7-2 CASSLGQGDTGELFF
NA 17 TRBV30 CAWSVRGGGQGGTEAFF
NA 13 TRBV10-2 CASQGTGYQPQHF
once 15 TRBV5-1 CASSLGQGLADTQYF
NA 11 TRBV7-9 CASSAQGPQHF
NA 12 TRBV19 CASSSGGDTQYF
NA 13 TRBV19 CASSMSLPGPQHF
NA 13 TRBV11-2 CASSSPPPYEQYF
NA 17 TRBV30 CAWSRFVGSSSGNTIYF
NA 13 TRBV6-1 CASSEVASGGYTF
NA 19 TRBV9 CASSHSRASGGFVVETQYF
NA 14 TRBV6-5 CASRLSGQDHGYTF
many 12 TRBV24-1 CATRGQGKEAFF
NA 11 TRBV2 CASREGTEAFF
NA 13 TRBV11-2 CASSSSRDAEAFF
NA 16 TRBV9 CASSVGGGQGGNTIYF
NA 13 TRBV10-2 CASANRGESPLHF
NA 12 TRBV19 CASSIGEEKLFF
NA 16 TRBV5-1 CASSLESGGVQETQYF
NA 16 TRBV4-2 CASSPQLAGGSDTQYF
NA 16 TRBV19 CASSIGRAGYTDTQYF
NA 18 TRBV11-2 CASSEGVWRATYQETQYF
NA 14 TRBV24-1 CATSGLAGYNEQFF
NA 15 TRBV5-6 CASSVPGLMNTEAFF
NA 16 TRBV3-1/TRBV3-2 CASSLGTGHLTEKLFF
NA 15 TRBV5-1 CASSLQGPYNSPLHF